This TCR beta chain comes out of a study of blood T cell repertoires in COVID-19. Under the authors' procedure: Nucleated cell counts were estimated from reference gene primer amplification. Profiling relied on immunoSEQ multiplex PCR, and the TCRdb table lists in-frame clones only, not all of them. From that table come the V and J calls and clone size; the DNA was used to work out D and trimming. The sample lists approximately 89,000 clones; about 80% were seen once. V dropped 4 bases and J dropped 11 bases, with 17 bases sitting between them. Germline CDR1 is LGHDT and CDR2 is YNNKEL (reference sequence). This CDR3 is built from 14 residues.

The receptor comes from a woman of 80 years or more with acute or convalescent COVID-19. The rearrangement uses TRBV3-1 (or the pseudogene TRBV3-2) and TRBJ1-4; D may be TRBD1 (6 bases). Material: peripheral blood. The CDR3 sequence is CASSLDRLFGKLFF. CDR3 DNA: TGTGCCAGCAGCCTTGACAGGCTCTTCGGGAAACTGTTTTTT.